These T cell receptor beta chains were read from a single sample in a study of cytotoxic CD8 clonotypes in ibrutinib-treated CLL. Some clones are missing from TCRdb's copy, which holds only in-frame ones; the method was immunoSEQ multiplex PCR. The sample lists roughly 52,000 clones, roughly 53% occurring once. Sequencing was performed on PBMCs, taken after 12 months of ibrutinib treatment. These receptors originate from a human donor with chronic lymphocytic leukemia. Each CDR3 is given with its conserved first and last residue. The D gene is left open where the match is weak. Clone sizes are given selectively: once, few, many, or a class where the clone is expanded.

j_call	d_call	clone_size	v_call	cdr3_nt	cdr3_aa
TRBJ2-1	TRBD1	-	TRBV11-2	TGTGCCAGCACCTGGGACAGGGAATCCTACAATGAGCAGTTCTTC	CASTWDRESYNEQFF
TRBJ2-7	TRBD1	-	TRBV19	TGTGCCAGTAGTATCACCGGGACAGGGGGCAACGAGCAGTACTTC	CASSITGTGGNEQYF
TRBJ2-7	-	-	TRBV7-9	TGTGCCAGCAGCTTCCCCGGCCAACCCTACGAGCAGTACTTC	CASSFPGQPYEQYF
TRBJ1-2	-	-	TRBV28	TGTGCCAGCGGCCGGGCCTATGGCTACACCTTC	CASGRAYGYTF
TRBJ2-5	-	-	TRBV7-3	TGTGCCAGCAGCTTTGGGGTATCTTGGGAGGAGACCCAGTACTTC	CASSFGVSWEETQYF
TRBJ2-7	-	many	TRBV9	TGTGCCAGCAGCGTAGCTTACAGGTTCCACGAGCAGTACTTC	CASSVAYRFHEQYF
TRBJ1-1	-	few	TRBV5-1	TGCGCCAGCAGCTTGGCCCGGGGAGGAACTGAAGCTTTCTTT	CASSLARGGTEAFF
TRBJ2-7	-	-	TRBV20-1	TGCAGTGCTAGTCGGGTTCAGCAGTACTTC	CSASRVQQYF
TRBJ1-1	-	few	TRBV18	TGTGCCAGCTCCACCGGGGGGAGGAACACTGAAGCTTTCTTT	CASSTGGRNTEAFF
TRBJ2-5	-	-	TRBV5-6	TGTGCCAGCAGCCGCGGGACAAATCAAGAGACCCAGTACTTC	CASSRGTNQETQYF
TRBJ2-1	TRBD1	-	TRBV7-2	TGTGCCAGCAGGCCCAGAGGGGGCGGACCCGTCAATGAGCAGTTCTTC	CASRPRGGGPVNEQFF
TRBJ2-2	-	few	TRBV27	TGTGCCAGCAACCCTTTCGGGGCGAACACCGGGGAGCTGTTTTTT	CASNPFGANTGELFF
TRBJ2-7	-	-	TRBV20-1	TGCAGTACCGGACAGAACTACGAGCAGTACTTC	CSTGQNYEQYF
TRBJ2-1	TRBD1	-	TRBV5-1	TGCGCCAGCAGCGATAGGGCAGGGGGTTACAATGAGCAGTTCTTC	CASSDRAGGYNEQFF
TRBJ1-1	-	-	TRBV2	TGTGCCAGCAGTATTAAGACAGATTCTGAAGCTTTCTTT	CASSIKTDSEAFF
TRBJ2-5	TRBD2	few	TRBV30	TGTGCCTGGAGTGTACCGGGAGGGTTTCCCCAGTACTTC	CAWSVPGGFPQYF
TRBJ2-6	-	few	TRBV5-1	TGCGCCAGCAGCGGAATTCAGGGATCTGGGGCCAACGTCCTGACTTTC	CASSGIQGSGANVLTF
TRBJ1-2	TRBD1	-	TRBV7-3	TGTGCCAGCAGCTCAGGACAGGGCTATGGCTACACCTTC	CASSSGQGYGYTF